These T cell receptor beta chains were read from a single sample in a study of T-cell memory formation after mild COVID-19. MiXCR, run by TCRdb on the 5' RACE reads, gives a single entry per CDR3 protein. Of under 600,000 distinct CDR3 sequences in the sample, about 22% were seen once. Sequencing input: PBMCs or a T cell subset sorted from them (not recorded which). These TCRs come from an adult woman who had mild COVID-19 (a few samples of this study predate the infection). Cell type and time point are not known. The CDR3 runs from the conserved cysteine through the conserved F or W. The D gene is left open where the match is weak. Size values are once, few and many counts, or a class for expanded clones, and some rows have none.

>TRBJ2-3|TRBV5-1|.|.
CASSLSDSTDTQYF
TGCGCCAGCAGCTTGTCCGACAGCACAGATACGCAGTATTTT
>TRBJ2-7|TRBV5-6|TRBD2|few
CASSPKGDGRALHEQYF
TGTGCCAGCAGCCCGAAGGGGGACGGGAGGGCGTTACACGAGCAGTACTTC
>TRBJ2-7|TRBV9|TRBD2|.
CASSAEVVGGDEQYF
TGTGCCAGCAGCGCCGAGGTAGTGGGAGGGGACGAGCAGTACTTC
>TRBJ2-5|TRBV12-3/TRBV12-4|.|.
CASSLEPLRVETQYF
TGTGCCAGCAGTTTAGAACCTCTCCGGGTGGAGACCCAGTACTTC
>TRBJ2-1|TRBV5-1|.|few
CASTGIAGRNEQFF
TGCGCCAGCACGGGAATCGCAGGGCGGAATGAGCAGTTCTTC
>TRBJ2-7|TRBV7-9|.|few
CASSLAPGTDYEQYF
TGTGCCAGCAGCTTAGCTCCCGGGACGGACTACGAGCAGTACTTC
>TRBJ1-4|TRBV5-5|.|.
CASSLNAPTYPNEKLFF
TGTGCCAGCAGCTTGAATGCTCCGACTTACCCCAACGAAAAACTGTTTTTT
>TRBJ1-2|TRBV25-1|TRBD1|few
CASSEPGGNGYTF
TGTGCCAGCAGTGAACCAGGGGGGAATGGCTACACCTTC
>TRBJ2-7|TRBV14|TRBD1|few
CASSQGTGWGYEQYF
TGTGCCAGCAGCCAAGGGACAGGGTGGGGCTACGAGCAGTACTTC
>TRBJ2-1|TRBV15|.|few
CATSARDSDNEQFF
TGTGCCACCAGCGCCCGGGACTCTGACAATGAGCAGTTCTTC
>TRBJ2-6|TRBV7-2|TRBD1|.
CASSPRTGTGANVLTF
TGTGCCAGCAGCCCCCGGACAGGGACTGGGGCCAACGTCCTGACTTTC
>TRBJ2-3|TRBV5-6|.|few
CASSLYRQQDTDTQYF
TGTGCCAGCAGCCTGTATCGCCAACAAGACACAGATACGCAGTATTTT
>TRBJ2-3|TRBV9|.|many
CASSGPSTDTQYF
TGTGCCAGCTCAGGGCCTTCTACAGATACGCAGTATTTT
>TRBJ1-6|TRBV6-5|.|few
CASSYEGTGGSPLHF
TGTGCCAGCAGTTACGAAGGGACGGGAGGATCACCCCTCCACTTT
>TRBJ2-1|TRBV12-3/TRBV12-4|.|few
CASSLTQGAWDNEQFF
TGTGCCAGCAGTTTAACGCAGGGAGCCTGGGACAATGAGCAGTTCTTC
>TRBJ2-2|TRBV2|.|few
CASTTGYTGELFF
TGTGCCAGCACAACAGGTTACACCGGGGAGCTGTTTTTT
>TRBJ2-5|TRBV5-1|TRBD2|few
CASSWSPSGGFQETQYF
TGCGCCAGCAGCTGGAGCCCTAGCGGGGGGTTCCAAGAGACCCAGTACTTC
>TRBJ1-2|TRBV2|.|few
CASSEIRPFF
TGTGCCAGCAGTGAAATAAGGCCATTCTTC
>TRBJ2-2|TRBV6-5|.|once
CASRLFRDINTGELFF
TGTGCCAGCAGACTATTCCGGGACATTAACACCGGGGAGCTGTTTTTT
>TRBJ2-3|TRBV15|TRBD1|few
CATSNYPRTGDTDTQYF
TGTGCCACCAGCAACTACCCGAGGACAGGAGACACAGATACGCAGTATTTT
>TRBJ2-5|TRBV6-2/TRBV6-3|.|few
CASSYSMVSVDSAKTQYF
TGTGCCAGCAGTTACTCTATGGTTTCCGTGGACAGCGCGAAGACCCAGTACTTC
>TRBJ2-7|TRBV6-4|TRBD2|few
CAIYLGRPYEQYF
TGTGCCATCTATCTCGGGAGGCCTTACGAGCAGTACTTC